Below are 22 T cell receptor beta chains sequenced from a single sample in a study of OX40 agonist ivuxolimab in advanced cancers. TCRdb keeps only in-frame clones here, not all; method: immunoSEQ multiplex PCR. The sample holds tens of thousands of clones; roughly 80% are singletons and the top ten take roughly 2.1%. Sample: CD4+ or CD8+ T cells sorted from blood, taken in a trial of the OX40 agonist ivuxolimab. Receptor source: an adult with an advanced solid tumor such as melanoma, head and neck, liver or kidney cancer.

This chain links TRBV6-6 with TRBJ2-5; D uncertain. The germline gives CDR1 MNHNY, CDR2 SVGAGI (reference sequence). This CDR3 contains 12 residues. Trimming took 2 bases from V and 5 from J, leaving 6 bases between them. CDR3 region: CASSYPAETQYF. Written as DNA, the CDR3 is TGTGCCAGCAGTTACCCGGCGGAGACCCAGTACTTC.

Here the CDR3 reads CASSLGVARGGVRWTGELFF. As DNA, the CDR3 is TGCGCCAGCAGCTTGGGGGTCGCCAGGGGTGGAGTAAGGTGGACCGGGGAGCTGTTTTTT. This chain uses TRBV5-1 with TRBJ2-2; a possible D gene is TRBD1 (6 bases). Germline values: CDR1 SGHRS, CDR2 YFSETQ. The CDR3 covers 20 residues. Deletions cut 0 bases from V and 5 bases from J, with 26 bases between. The full variable domain, completed using reference TRBV5-1 and TRBJ2-2, is KAGVTQTPRYLIKTRGQQVTLSCSPISGHRSVSWYQQTPGQGLQFLFEYFSETQRNKGNFPGRFSGRQFSNSRSEMNVSTLELGDSALYLCASSLGVARGGVRWTGELFFGEGSRLTVL.

V is TRBV7-6 and J is TRBJ2-7; 11 bases fit TRBD2. This CDR3 is 14 amino acids long. Germline CDR1 reads SGHVS; CDR2 reads FNYEAQ. With 5 bases clipped from V and 6 bases from J, the junction kept 6 bases outside the gene matches. CDR3: CASSQLAGVGEQYF. CDR3 sequence (DNA): TGTGCCAGCAGCCAACTAGCGGGAGTGGGCGAGCAGTACTTC. Full variable domain (missing parts from reference TRBV7-6 and TRBJ2-7): GAGVSQSPRYKVTKRGQDVALRCDPISGHVSLYWYRQALGQGPEFLTYFNYEAQQDKSGLPNDRFSAERPEGSISTLTIQRTEQRDSAMYRCASSQLAGVGEQYFGPGTRLTVT.

This clone was recorded once. The V call is TRBV2, the J call TRBJ2-1, with 7 bases lining up with TRBD1. The germline V gene encodes CDR1 SNHLY and CDR2 FYNNEI. V was clipped by 1 base and J by 8 bases; unmatched bases: 2. The CDR3 extends over 13 amino acids. CDR3 loop: CASSEGDSHEQFF. The CDR3 nucleotides are TGTGCCAGCAGTGAAGGGGACAGTCATGAGCAGTTCTTC.

This rearrangement joins TRBV29-1 to TRBJ1-2; 9 bases agree with TRBD1. The germline gives CDR1 SQVTM, CDR2 ANQGSEA. The CDR3 is 13 amino acids. Trimming cost V 7 bases and J 4 bases; bases outside gene matches: 7. Written as DNA, the CDR3 is TGCAGCGCCGGGACAGGGATAGCCTATGGCTACACCTTC. Residues: CSAGTGIAYGYTF.

The gene calls are TRBV30 and TRBJ1-5, with a tentative D call TRBD1 (6 bases). CDR3 length: 17 residues. V was trimmed by 2 bases and J by 4 bases, leaving 21 bases between them. In germline, CDR1 is GTSNPN, CDR2 SVGIG (reference sequence). The chain's CDR3 is CAWSPETTGLGNQPQHF. The CDR3 DNA is TGTGCCTGGAGTCCCGAGACCACAGGGTTGGGAAATCAGCCCCAGCATTTT.

The J gene is TRBJ2-2, the V gene TRBV18, with D unresolved. The V gene lost 3 bases and the J gene lost 1 base, with 12 bases spanning the gap. CDR1 is KGHSH and CDR2 is LQKENI in the germline V gene. The CDR3 is 16 amino acids. For the CDR3, the DNA is TGTGCCAGCTCACCGGTCTTCGCCCAGAACACCGGGGAGCTGTTTTTT. This gives the protein CASSPVFAQNTGELFF.

The chain couples TRBV5-8 to TRBJ1-5; D ambiguous. The germline V and J ends were trimmed by 3 bases and 7 bases, with 17 bases remaining between them. This CDR3 contains 15 residues. Germline-derived CDR1 and CDR2 are SGHTS and YDEGEE. The CDR3: CASSYFRRETQPQHF. The CDR3 DNA sequence: TGTGCCAGCAGCTATTTTCGGCGGGAGACCCAGCCCCAGCATTTT.

The V and J genes are TRBV7-2 and TRBJ2-1, with a weak D call TRBD1 (6 bases). The CDR3 has 16 residues. Between the trimmed V and J ends, which lost 1 base and 2 bases, there was a span of 12 bases. CDR1 is SGHTA, CDR2 FQGNSA, per germline. The CDR3 here is CASSLVLGGAYNEQFF. CDR3 in DNA: TGTGCCAGCAGCTTAGTTCTTGGGGGCGCCTACAATGAGCAGTTCTTC.

Only one count was recorded for this clone. The chain combines TRBV10-3 with TRBJ2-1; D uncertain. Trimming took off 3 bases at V and 9 bases at J, with 12 bases between the two ends. Per the germline V gene, CDR1 is ENHRY and CDR2 is SYGVKD. The CDR3 spans 13 residues. CDR3 sequence: CAISEGTDAEQFF. CDR3 bases: TGTGCCATCAGTGAAGGCACAGATGCTGAGCAGTTCTTC.

The rearrangement uses TRBV5-5 and TRBJ2-7; D ambiguous. Germline lookup yields CDR1 SGHKS and CDR2 YYEKEE (reference sequence). Trimming shortened V by 5 bases and J by 0 bases, and 15 bases separated the two germline ends. This CDR3 contains 15 residues. This CDR3 is CASRLRVDSSYEQYF. For the CDR3, the DNA is TGTGCCAGCAGACTACGAGTGGATAGCTCCTACGAGCAGTACTTC.

The chain links TRBV5-1 to TRBJ2-1, with 11 positions matching TRBD2. Germline values: CDR1 SGHRS, CDR2 YFSETQ. The CDR3 extends over 16 amino acids. The ends lost 5 bases at V and 3 bases at J; junction bases unmatched: 7. The CDR3 bases are TGCGCCAGCAGGGCAAGACTAGCGGGGAACTACAATGAGCAGTTCTTC. Protein sequence: CASRARLAGNYNEQFF. Looking up the rest from reference TRBV5-1 and TRBJ2-1 gives the full variable domain: KAGVTQTPRYLIKTRGQQVTLSCSPISGHRSVSWYQQTPGQGLQFLFEYFSETQRNKGNFPGRFSGRQFSNSRSEMNVSTLELGDSALYLCASRARLAGNYNEQFFGPGTRLTVL.

The chain links TRBV18 to TRBJ2-1, with D tentatively TRBD1 or TRBD2 (5 bases each). CDR1 and CDR2 (germline): KGHSH, LQKENI. V was trimmed by 3 bases and J by 5 bases, leaving 14 bases between them. The CDR3 totals 15 residues. Written as DNA, the CDR3 is TGTGCCAGCTCACCGCGAAGCCTGGGGGACAATGAGCAGTTCTTC. Translation gives CASSPRSLGDNEQFF. Looking up the rest from reference TRBV18 and TRBJ2-1 gives the full variable domain: NAGVMQNPRHLVRRRGQEARLRCSPMKGHSHVYWYRQLPEEGLKFMVYLQKENIIDESGMPKERFSAEFPKEGPSILRIQQVVRGDSAAYFCASSPRSLGDNEQFFGPGTRLTVL.

V and J are TRBV19 and TRBJ2-5, with 7 nucleotides matching TRBD2. The germline V gene has CDR1 LNHDA and CDR2 SQIVND (reference sequence). The CDR3 covers 14 residues. The trim removed 5 bases at V and 3 bases at J, leaving 6 bases unmatched. The CDR3 is CASSGDYSEETQYF. As DNA, the CDR3 is TGTGCCAGTAGTGGGGACTACAGTGAAGAGACCCAGTACTTC.

In its sample, this clone was seen once. This chain joins TRBV14 and TRBJ2-7; D possibly corresponds to TRBD2 (6 bases). CDR1 and CDR2 (germline): SGHDN, FVKESK. This CDR3 has 15 amino acids. Trimming removed 2 bases from V and 3 bases from J, with 14 bases in between. CDR3 bases: TGTGCCAGCAGCCAAAAGTCAGGGAGGTACTACGAGCAGTACTTC. This encodes CASSQKSGRYYEQYF.

This chain joins TRBV7-6 and TRBJ1-1; 10 bases fit TRBD1. The junction had 10 bases not matched to a gene; V was cut back by 5 bases and J by 1 base. CDR1 is SGHVS and CDR2 is FNYEAQ in the germline V gene. The CDR3 is 17 residues long. DNA of the CDR3: TGTGCCAGCAGCGCGAACCGGGACAGGGGAGGGAACACTGAAGCTTTCTTT. Encoded protein: CASSANRDRGGNTEAFF.

The J gene is TRBJ2-3, the V gene TRBV5-4; no definite D call. The V gene's germline CDR1 is SGHNT and CDR2 YYREEE (reference sequence). This CDR3 contains 14 residues. Between the trimmed V and J ends, which lost 2 bases and 2 bases, there was a span of 9 bases. The CDR3 region is CASSFGRNTDTQYF. In DNA form, the CDR3 reads TGTGCCAGCAGCTTCGGCCGGAACACAGATACGCAGTATTTT.

This clone has a single count. The chain links TRBV7-2 to TRBJ2-7, with D unclear. Trimming removed 6 bases at V and 4 bases at J, with 13 bases between. The CDR3 has 13 amino acids. The germline CDR1 and CDR2 sequences are SGHTA and FQGNSA. CDR3 sequence reads: CASSSLARYEQYF. In nucleotides, the CDR3 is TGTGCCAGCAGTTCCCTCGCCAGATACGAGCAGTACTTC.

The V gene is TRBV4-2, the J gene TRBJ2-3, with a tentative D call TRBD1 (6 bases). Trimming stripped 0 bases from V and 4 bases from J, with 11 bases between. The germline V gene has CDR1 LGHNA and CDR2 YNFKEQ. The CDR3 contains 15 residues. The DNA for the CDR3 is TGTGCCAGCAGCCAAGAGCCACAGGGCGCAGATACGCAGTATTTT. Translated, it gives CASSQEPQGADTQYF.

This clone was seen just once. The V gene is TRBV2, the J gene TRBJ2-5, with D unclear. Germline CDR1 reads SNHLY; CDR2 reads FYNNEI. Trimming stripped 6 bases from V and 1 base from J, with 0 bases between. This CDR3 has 10 amino acids. In DNA, the CDR3 is TGTGCCAGCAGCCAAGAGACCCAGTACTTC. Translation: CASSQETQYF.

V usage is TRBV9 and J usage is TRBJ2-3; D not resolved. Germline values: CDR1 SGDLS, CDR2 YYNGEE. This CDR3 spans 15 amino acids. Deletions cut 2 bases from V and 0 bases from J, with 10 bases between. The DNA for the CDR3 is TGTGCCAGCAGCGTTTTCGTCTCTAGCACAGATACGCAGTATTTT. Translating gives CASSVFVSSTDTQYF.

The chain combines TRBV5-4 with TRBJ2-2, with 10 bases that match TRBD2. J was trimmed by 3 bases and V by 3 bases; bases with no gene match: 5. Per germline, CDR1 SGHNT and CDR2 YYREEE (reference sequence). CDR3 length equals 16 residues. The CDR3 sequence: CASSSSGRRDTGELFF. The CDR3 coding sequence is TGTGCCAGCAGCTCTAGCGGGAGAAGGGACACCGGGGAGCTGTTTTTT.